The present T cell receptor beta chain was sequenced within a study of T cells in Graves' hyperthyroidism and ophthalmopathy. The hyperthyroidism patients had all been newly diagnosed, and their disease duration was under 2 months. Their ages ranged from 18 to 65 years. RNA transcripts gave rise to amplified TCR beta CDR3 regions. During a first-round RT-PCR of the TCR CDR3, the HTBI primer set was used. MiXCR, applied by TCRdb to the multiplex PCR reads, yields one record per CDR3 protein. The sample shows fewer than 900,000 distinct CDR3 sequences, roughly 15% of them seen only once. V shed 4 bases and J 6 bases; nucleotides not matched to a gene: 6. CDR3 length: 13 residues. Germline V gene sequence: CDR1 SGHDN, CDR2 FVKESK. This clonotype was recorded at least ten times.

This chain joins TRBV14 and TRBJ2-7; 7 positions match TRBD2. Input material: blood. The sequence came from a man in his late teens or twenties with Graves' hyperthyroidism. The CDR3 DNA reads TGTGCCAGCAGCCGAAGACTAGCCACCGAGCAGTACTTC. Amino acid sequence: CASSRRLATEQYF.